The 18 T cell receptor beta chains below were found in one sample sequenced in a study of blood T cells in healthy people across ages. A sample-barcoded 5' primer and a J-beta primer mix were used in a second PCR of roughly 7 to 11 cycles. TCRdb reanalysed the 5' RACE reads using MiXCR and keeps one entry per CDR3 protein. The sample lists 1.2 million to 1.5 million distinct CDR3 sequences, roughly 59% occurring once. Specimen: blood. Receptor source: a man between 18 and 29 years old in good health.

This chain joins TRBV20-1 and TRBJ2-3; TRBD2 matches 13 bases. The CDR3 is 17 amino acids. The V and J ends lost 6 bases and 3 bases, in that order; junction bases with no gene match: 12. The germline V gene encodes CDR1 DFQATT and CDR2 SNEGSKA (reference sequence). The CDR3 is CSARLAGGPSSTDTQYF. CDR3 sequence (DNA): TGCAGTGCACGACTAGCGGGAGGTCCCTCCTCTACAGATACGCAGTATTTT.

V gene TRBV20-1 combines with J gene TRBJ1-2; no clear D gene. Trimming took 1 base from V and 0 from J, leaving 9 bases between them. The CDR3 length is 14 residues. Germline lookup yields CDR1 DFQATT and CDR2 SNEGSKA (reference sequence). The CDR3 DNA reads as TGCAGTGCTAGAGGTGGCGTATCTAACTATGGCTACACCTTC. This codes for CSARGGVSNYGYTF.

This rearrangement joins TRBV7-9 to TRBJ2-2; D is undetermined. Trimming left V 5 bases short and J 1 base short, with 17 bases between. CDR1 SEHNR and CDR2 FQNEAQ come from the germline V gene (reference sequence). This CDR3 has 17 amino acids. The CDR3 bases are TGTGCCAGCAGCCTCCGAGACTTACGTCGGAACACCGGGGAGCTGTTTTTT. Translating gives CASSLRDLRRNTGELFF.

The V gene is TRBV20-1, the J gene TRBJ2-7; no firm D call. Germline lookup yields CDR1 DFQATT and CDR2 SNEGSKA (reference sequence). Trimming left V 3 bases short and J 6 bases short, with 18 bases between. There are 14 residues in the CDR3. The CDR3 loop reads CSARADNRRSEQYF. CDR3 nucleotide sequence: TGCAGTGCTAGGGCGGATAACAGACGATCCGAGCAGTACTTC.

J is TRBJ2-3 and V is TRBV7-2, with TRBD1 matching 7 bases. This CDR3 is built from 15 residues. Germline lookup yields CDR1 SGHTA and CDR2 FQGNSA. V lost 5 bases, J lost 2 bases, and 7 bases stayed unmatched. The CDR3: CASSGRTGFTDTQYF. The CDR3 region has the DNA TGTGCCAGCAGCGGCCGGACAGGATTCACAGATACGCAGTATTTT.

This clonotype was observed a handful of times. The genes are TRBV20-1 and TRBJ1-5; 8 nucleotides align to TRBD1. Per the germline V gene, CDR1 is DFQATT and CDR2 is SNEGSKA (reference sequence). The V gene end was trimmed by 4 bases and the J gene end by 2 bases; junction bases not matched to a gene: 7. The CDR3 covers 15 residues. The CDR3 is CSAINPGQGNQPQHF. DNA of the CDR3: TGCAGTGCTATTAACCCGGGACAGGGCAATCAGCCCCAGCATTTT.

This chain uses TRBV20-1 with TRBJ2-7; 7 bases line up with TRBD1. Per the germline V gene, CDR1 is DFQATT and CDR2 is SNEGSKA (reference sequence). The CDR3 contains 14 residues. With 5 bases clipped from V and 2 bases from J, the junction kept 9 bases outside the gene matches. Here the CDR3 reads CSAPGQTGTYEQYF. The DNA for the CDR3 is TGCAGTGCTCCGGGACAGACAGGGACCTACGAGCAGTACTTC.

The CDR3 protein is CSASRRAGGYTF. The CDR3 DNA sequence: TGCAGTGCTAGTCGGAGGGCGGGAGGCTACACCTTC. The chain employs TRBV20-1 and TRBJ1-2; no clear D gene. Germline V gene lookup returns CDR1 DFQATT and CDR2 SNEGSKA (reference sequence). The CDR3 sequence is 12 residues long. Trimming took off 3 bases at V and 8 bases at J, with 13 bases between the two ends.

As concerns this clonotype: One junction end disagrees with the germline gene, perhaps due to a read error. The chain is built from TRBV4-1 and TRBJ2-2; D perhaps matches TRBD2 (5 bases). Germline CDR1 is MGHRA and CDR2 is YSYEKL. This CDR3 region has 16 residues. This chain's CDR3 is CASSPLGSRNTGELFF. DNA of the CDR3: TGCGCCAGCAGCCCTTTGGGGAGTCGTAACACCGGGGAGCTATTTTTT.

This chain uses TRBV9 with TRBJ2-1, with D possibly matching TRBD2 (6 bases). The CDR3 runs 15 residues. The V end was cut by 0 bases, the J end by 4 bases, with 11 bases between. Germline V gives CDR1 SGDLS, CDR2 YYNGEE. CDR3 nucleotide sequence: TGTGCCAGCAGCGTAGATCTAGCGTCTTACAATGAGCAGTTCTTC. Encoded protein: CASSVDLASYNEQFF.

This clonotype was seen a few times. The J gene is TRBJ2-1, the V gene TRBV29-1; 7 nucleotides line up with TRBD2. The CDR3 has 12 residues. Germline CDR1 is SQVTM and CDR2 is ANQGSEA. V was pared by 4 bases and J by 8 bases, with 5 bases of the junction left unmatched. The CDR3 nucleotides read TGCAGCGTTGTCGAGGGAGGGGATGAGCAGTTCTTC. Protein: CSVVEGGDEQFF.

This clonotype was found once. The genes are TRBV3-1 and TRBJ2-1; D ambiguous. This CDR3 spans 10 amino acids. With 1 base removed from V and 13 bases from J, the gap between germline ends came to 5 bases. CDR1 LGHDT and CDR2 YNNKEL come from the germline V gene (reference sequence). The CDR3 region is CASSQGIQFF. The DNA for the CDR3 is TGTGCCAGCAGCCAAGGAATCCAGTTCTTC.

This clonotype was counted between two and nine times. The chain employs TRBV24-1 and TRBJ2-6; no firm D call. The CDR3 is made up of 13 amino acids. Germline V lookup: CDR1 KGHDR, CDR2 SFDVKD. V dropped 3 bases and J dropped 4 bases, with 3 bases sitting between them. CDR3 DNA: TGTGCCACCAGTGATCCCGGGGCCAACGTCCTGACTTTC. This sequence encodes CATSDPGANVLTF.

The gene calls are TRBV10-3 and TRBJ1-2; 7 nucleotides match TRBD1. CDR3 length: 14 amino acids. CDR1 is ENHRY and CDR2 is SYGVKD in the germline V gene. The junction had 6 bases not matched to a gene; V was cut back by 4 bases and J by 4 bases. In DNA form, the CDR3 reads TGTGCCATCAGTGGTCACAGGGGTGGCTATGGCTACACCTTC. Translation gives CAISGHRGGYGYTF.

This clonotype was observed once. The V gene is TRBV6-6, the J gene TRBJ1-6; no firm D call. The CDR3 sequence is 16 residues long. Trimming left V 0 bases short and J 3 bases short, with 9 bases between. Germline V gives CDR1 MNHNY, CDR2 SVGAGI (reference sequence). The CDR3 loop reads CASSYSRENYNSPLHF. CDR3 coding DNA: TGTGCCAGCAGTTACTCACGGGAAAACTATAATTCACCCCTCCACTTT.

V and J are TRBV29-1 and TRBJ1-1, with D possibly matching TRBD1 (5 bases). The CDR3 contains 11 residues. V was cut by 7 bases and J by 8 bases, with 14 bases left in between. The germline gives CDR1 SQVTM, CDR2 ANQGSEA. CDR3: CSADPQGEAFF. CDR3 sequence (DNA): TGCAGCGCTGATCCCCAGGGAGAAGCTTTCTTT.

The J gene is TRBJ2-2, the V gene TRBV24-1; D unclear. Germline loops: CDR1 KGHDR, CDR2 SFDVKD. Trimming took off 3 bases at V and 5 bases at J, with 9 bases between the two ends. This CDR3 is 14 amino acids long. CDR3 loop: CATSDVLGTGELFF. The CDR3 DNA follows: TGTGCCACCAGTGATGTGCTGGGGACCGGGGAGCTGTTTTTT.

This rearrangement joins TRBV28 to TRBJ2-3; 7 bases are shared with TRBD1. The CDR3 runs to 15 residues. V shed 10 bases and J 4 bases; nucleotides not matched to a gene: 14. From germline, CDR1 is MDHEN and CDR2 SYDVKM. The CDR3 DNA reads TGTGCCACCCGAAGCTTTGACAGGGCACCAGATACGCAGTATTTT. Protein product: CATRSFDRAPDTQYF.